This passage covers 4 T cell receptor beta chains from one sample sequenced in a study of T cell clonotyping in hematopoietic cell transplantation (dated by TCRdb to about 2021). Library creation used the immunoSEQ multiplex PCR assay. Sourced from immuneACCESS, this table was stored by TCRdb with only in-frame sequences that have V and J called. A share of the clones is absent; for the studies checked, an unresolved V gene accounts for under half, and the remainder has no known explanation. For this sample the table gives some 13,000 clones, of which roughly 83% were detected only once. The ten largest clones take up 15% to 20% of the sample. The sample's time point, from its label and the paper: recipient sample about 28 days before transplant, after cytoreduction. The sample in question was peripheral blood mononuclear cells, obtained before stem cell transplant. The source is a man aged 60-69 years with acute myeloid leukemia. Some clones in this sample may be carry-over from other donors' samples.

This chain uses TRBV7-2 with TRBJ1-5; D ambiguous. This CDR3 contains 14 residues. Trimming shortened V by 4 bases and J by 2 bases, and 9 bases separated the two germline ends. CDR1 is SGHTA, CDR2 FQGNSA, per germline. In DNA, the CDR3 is TGTGCCAGCAGCTCCGGGCTTGGCAATCAGCCCCAGCATTTT. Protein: CASSSGLGNQPQHF.

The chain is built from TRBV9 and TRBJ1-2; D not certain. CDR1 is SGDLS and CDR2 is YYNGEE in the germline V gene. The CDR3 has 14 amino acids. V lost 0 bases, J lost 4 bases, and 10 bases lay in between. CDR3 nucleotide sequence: TGTGCCAGCAGCGTAGGCCCGGTCGGCTATGGCTACACCTTC. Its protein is CASSVGPVGYGYTF.

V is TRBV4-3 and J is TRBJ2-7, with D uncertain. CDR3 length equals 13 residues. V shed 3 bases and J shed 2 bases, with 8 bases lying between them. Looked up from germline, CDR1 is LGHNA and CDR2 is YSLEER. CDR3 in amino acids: CASSQGITYEQYF. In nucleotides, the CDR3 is TGCGCCAGCAGCCAGGGGATAACCTACGAGCAGTACTTC.

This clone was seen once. In DNA, the CDR3 is TGTGCCAGCAGCGCCGGGACGGAAATTGGACAGCCCCAGCATTTT. This codes for CASSAGTEIGQPQHF. The chain has TRBV5-4 and TRBJ1-5; possibly TRBD1 for D (5 bases). There are 15 residues in the CDR3. The germline V gene encodes CDR1 SGHNT and CDR2 YYREEE (reference sequence). Trimming shortened V by 4 bases and J by 7 bases, and 18 bases separated the two germline ends.